Listed here is a single T cell receptor beta chain. Antigen: not known. The sample is drawn from a study of Tregs in tolerant kidney transplant recipients. Overall study findings and caveats: The most relevant donor-specific Treg TCRbeta repertoire apparently came from expansion with activated donor B cells. Findings come from small patient numbers and require larger validation.

The germline gives CDR1 MGHRA, CDR2 YSYEKL. CDR3 length equals 17 residues. V lost 3 bases, J lost 2 bases, and 18 bases lay in between. Unstimulated Tregs (CD4+CD25+CD127-) and CD4+CD25- non-Tregs were sorted from PBMCs. TCRdb's copy holds only in-frame clones and misses some; the assay was immunoSEQ multiplex PCR. The sample yields 85,000 to 95,000 clones, around nine tenths seen once. Sequenced input: CD8+ T cells from blood. This clonotype originated in a human donor in good health. The chain couples TRBV4-1 to TRBJ2-3, with a tentative D call TRBD1 (6 bases). CDR3 sequence (DNA): TGCGCCAGCAGCCATCCTTTAAGGGACACCTACACAGATACGCAGTATTTT. It codes for CASSHPLRDTYTDTQYF.